This T cell receptor beta chain was recovered during a study of human T cells and chemical hapten exposure. Study-wide results and caveats: Healthy people's immune response may differ from that of the donors, who had alopecia. DPC sensitization produced no change in TCRs with frequency above 1 in 1000.

This clonotype occurred many times. Its matching antigen is unknown. Described time point: patch test 1, 2 weeks after DPC sensitization. Documented treatment: therapeutic diphenylcyclopropenone sensitization with weekly scalp DPC. Blood draws preceded each patch test application. TCRdb itself ran the RACE reads through MiXCR, one entry per CDR3 protein. The data show some 400,000 distinct CDR3 sequences, roughly 5% seen once. CDR1 and CDR2 from the germline V gene are SGHRS and YFSETQ. This CDR3 is built from 15 residues. The trim removed 4 bases at V and 1 base at J, leaving 4 bases unmatched. This chain joins TRBV5-1 and TRBJ2-5, with TRBD1 matching over 10 bases. The receptor's source is a woman aged 50 to 60 with alopecia areata. Some clones in this sample may be carry-over from other donors' samples. Here the sequenced sample was whole blood, taken in connection with sensitization to the hapten diphenylcyclopropenone (DPC). CDR3 residues: CASSGGTGAQETQYF. CDR3 in DNA: TGCGCCAGCAGCGGGGGGACAGGGGCCCAAGAGACCCAGTACTTC. Together with reference TRBV5-1 and TRBJ2-5, the CDR3 gives the full variable domain: KAGVTQTPRYLIKTRGQQVTLSCSPISGHRSVSWYQQTPGQGLQFLFEYFSETQRNKGNFPGRFSGRQFSNSRSEMNVSTLELGDSALYLCASSGGTGAQETQYFGPGTRLLVL.